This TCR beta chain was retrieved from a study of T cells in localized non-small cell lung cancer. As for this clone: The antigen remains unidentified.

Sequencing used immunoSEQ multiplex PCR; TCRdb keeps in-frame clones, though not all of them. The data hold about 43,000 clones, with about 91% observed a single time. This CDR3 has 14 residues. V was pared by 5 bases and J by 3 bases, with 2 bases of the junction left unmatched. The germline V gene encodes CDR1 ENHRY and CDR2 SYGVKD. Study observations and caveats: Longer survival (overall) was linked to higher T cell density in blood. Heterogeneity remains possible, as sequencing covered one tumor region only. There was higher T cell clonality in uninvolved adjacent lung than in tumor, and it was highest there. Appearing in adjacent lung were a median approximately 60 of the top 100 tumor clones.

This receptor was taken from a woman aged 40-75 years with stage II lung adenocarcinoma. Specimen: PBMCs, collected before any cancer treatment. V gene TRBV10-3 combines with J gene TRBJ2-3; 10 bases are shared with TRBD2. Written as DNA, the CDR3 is TGTGCCATCAGTAGCGGGGGGGCAACAGATACGCAGTATTTT. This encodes CAISSGGATDTQYF.